This T cell receptor (beta chain) emerged from a study of PD-1 blockade in classical Hodgkin lymphoma. Study-level information: Intravenous nivolumab at 3 mg/kg was given to patients every 2 weeks.

This clone was detected a few times. Patients all relapsed after autologous stem cell transplantation, and there was variation in brentuximab vedotin exposure. Clones were read by immunoSEQ multiplex PCR, and TCRdb kept only the in-frame ones, dropping some. The sample yields tens of thousands of clones, 76% seen once. The germline CDR1 and CDR2 sequences are SEHNR and FQNEAQ (reference sequence). Germline trimming cut 5 bases from V and 2 bases from J; bases unmatched to any gene: 6. This CDR3 is 14 amino acids long. The sample was peripheral blood mononuclear cells (PBMCs), taken at baseline. This receptor was taken from a human donor with classical Hodgkin lymphoma. V and J are TRBV7-9 and TRBJ2-7; TRBD1 agrees at 7 bases. In nucleotides, the CDR3 is TGTGCCAGCAGCCCGGGCCAGGGGGCCTACGAGCAGTACTTC. Protein: CASSPGQGAYEQYF. Variable domain in full (rest from reference TRBV7-9 and TRBJ2-7): DTGVSQNPRHKITKRGQNVTFRCDPISEHNRLYWYRQTLGQGPEFLTYFQNEAQLEKSRLLSDRFSAERPKGSFSTLEIQRTEQGDSAMYLCASSPGQGAYEQYFGPGTRLTVT.